This T cell receptor (beta chain) appears in the sequencing data of a study of blood T cell repertoires in COVID-19. Study context: Spain, Italy and the United States supplied samples that represented acute and convalescent COVID-19. The analysed material was cDNA or gDNA that came from T cells, B-cell-depleted T cells, or PBMCs.

In the original analysis: Reference gene primer amplification gave nucleated cell count estimates. Measured with immunoSEQ multiplex PCR; TCRdb has only the in-frame clones, and not every one. The V and J calls and clone size are taken from that table; D and trimming were inferred from the DNA. There are over 200,000 clones in the sample; about 90% occur only once, and roughly 2% lies in the top ten. The sample was peripheral blood. This TCR came from a man aged 35 to 55 with active or convalescent COVID-19.

The CDR3 DNA reads as TGTGCCATCAAGATACAGGGATCGGAGACCCAGTACTTC. It translates to CAIKIQGSETQYF. This sequence joins TRBV10-3 and TRBJ2-5, with D possibly TRBD1 on 6 matching bases. With 7 bases removed from V and 5 bases from J, the gap between germline ends came to 14 bases. The CDR3 spans 13 residues. Germline V gene lookup returns CDR1 ENHRY and CDR2 SYGVKD.